Given below is one T cell receptor (beta chain) in context. Its antigen remains unidentified. The CDR3 contains 14 residues. Germline V gives CDR1 MNHEY, CDR2 SVGAGI. Trimming took off 4 bases at V and 0 bases at J, with 9 bases between the two ends. Both 60 Vbeta primers and 13 Jbeta primers went into the PCR. Here immunoSEQ multiplex PCR was the method, and the copy in TCRdb shows in-frame clones only, minus some. This sample's table has roughly 100,000 clones. The sample comes from a study of cytomegalovirus exposure and HLA in healthy donors. Study-level points and caveats: The study carried out a later analysis of TCR beta sequences. It associated 15,000 to 20,000 of them with specific HLA alleles at a false discovery rate of 0.05.

The V gene is TRBV6-5, the J gene TRBJ2-5; no clear D gene. What was sequenced was PBMCs. This clonotype originated in a man aged 35 to 55 in good health and CMV-seronegative. The CDR3 here is CASSFATHQETQYF. CDR3 DNA: TGTGCCAGCAGTTTCGCGACACACCAAGAGACCCAGTACTTC.